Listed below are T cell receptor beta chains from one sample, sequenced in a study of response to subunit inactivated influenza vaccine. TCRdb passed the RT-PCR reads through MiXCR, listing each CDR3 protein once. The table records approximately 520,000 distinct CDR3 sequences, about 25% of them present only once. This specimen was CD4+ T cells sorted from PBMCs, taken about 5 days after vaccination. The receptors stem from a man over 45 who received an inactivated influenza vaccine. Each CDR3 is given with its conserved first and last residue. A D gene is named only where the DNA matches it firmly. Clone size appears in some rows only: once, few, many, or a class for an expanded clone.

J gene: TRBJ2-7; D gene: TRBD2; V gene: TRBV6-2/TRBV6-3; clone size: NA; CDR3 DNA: TGTGCCAGCAGTTCCTCGGGACTAGCAACCGAGCAGTACTTC; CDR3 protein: CASSSSGLATEQYF
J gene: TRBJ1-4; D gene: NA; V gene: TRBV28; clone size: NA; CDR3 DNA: TGTGCCACCAAACGAGGACAGCAAAGGGAAAAACTGTTTTTT; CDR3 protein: CATKRGQQREKLFF
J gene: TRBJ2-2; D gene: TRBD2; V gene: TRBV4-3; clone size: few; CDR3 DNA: TGCGCCAGCAGCCAAGATGTTCGAGCGGGAGGGGCCAGCGGGGAGCTGTTTTTT; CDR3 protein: CASSQDVRAGGASGELFF
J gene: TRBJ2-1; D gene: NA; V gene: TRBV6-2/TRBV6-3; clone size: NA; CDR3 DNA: TGTGCCACCGAAACAAGGAGCTCCTACAATGAGCAGTTCTTC; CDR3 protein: CATETRSSYNEQFF
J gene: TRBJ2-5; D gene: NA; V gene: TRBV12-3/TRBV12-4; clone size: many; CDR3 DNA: TGTGCCAGCAGTCCAAGGGACGGATCAATTGTCCAGTACTTC; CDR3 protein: CASSPRDGSIVQYF
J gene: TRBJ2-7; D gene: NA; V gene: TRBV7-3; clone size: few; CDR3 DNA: TGTGCCAGCAGCCCCGCGGGGTTAGACGAGCAGTACTTC; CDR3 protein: CASSPAGLDEQYF
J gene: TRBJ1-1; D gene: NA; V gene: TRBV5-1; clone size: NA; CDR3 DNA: TGCGCCAGCAGCCCCCTCCCGGGGAACACTGAAGCTTTCTTT; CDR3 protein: CASSPLPGNTEAFF
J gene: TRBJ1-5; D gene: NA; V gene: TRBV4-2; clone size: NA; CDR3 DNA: TGTGCCAGCAGCCAAGTGGGGGGACGTGGTGCGCCCCAGCATTTT; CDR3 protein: CASSQVGGRGAPQHF
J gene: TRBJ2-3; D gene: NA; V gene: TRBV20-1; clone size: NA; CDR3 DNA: TGCAGTGCTAGACGCCTCCCGGACAGTTCCTTCTCTAGCACAGATACGCAGTATTTT; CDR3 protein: CSARRLPDSSFSSTDTQYF
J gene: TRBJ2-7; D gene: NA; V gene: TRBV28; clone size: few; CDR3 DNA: TGTGCCAGCAGTTTAAGAATTGGTGAGCAGTACTTC; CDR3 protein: CASSLRIGEQYF
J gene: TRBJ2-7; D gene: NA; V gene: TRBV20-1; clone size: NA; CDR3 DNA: TGCAGTGCTAGACCCGGGACTTCCGAGCAGTACTTC; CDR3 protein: CSARPGTSEQYF
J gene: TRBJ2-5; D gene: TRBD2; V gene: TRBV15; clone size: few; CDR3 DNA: TGTGCCACCAGCAGAGAGCGACTAGCGGAAGAGACCCAGTACTTC; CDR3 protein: CATSRERLAEETQYF
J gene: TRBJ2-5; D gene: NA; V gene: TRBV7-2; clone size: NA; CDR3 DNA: TGTGCCAGCAGCTTAGCAACGGCAGGGTCGAGGGAGACCCAGTACTTC; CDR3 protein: CASSLATAGSRETQYF
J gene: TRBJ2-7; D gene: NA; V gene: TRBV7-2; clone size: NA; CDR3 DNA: TGTGCCAGCAGACAACAGACGGGCCGAGGTCGCTACGAGCAGTACTTC; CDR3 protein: CASRQQTGRGRYEQYF
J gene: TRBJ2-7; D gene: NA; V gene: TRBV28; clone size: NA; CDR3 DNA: TGTGCCAGCGGAGTTTCGGGATACGAGCAGTACTTC; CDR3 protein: CASGVSGYEQYF
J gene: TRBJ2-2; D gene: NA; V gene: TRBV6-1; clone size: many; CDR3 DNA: TGTGCCAGCAGCCCTAGATGGGCCGGGGAGCTGTTTTTT; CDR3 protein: CASSPRWAGELFF
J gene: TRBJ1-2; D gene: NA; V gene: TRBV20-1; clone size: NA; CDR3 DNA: TGCAGTGCTAGAGCGGGGGCGGCTAACTATGGCTACACCTTC; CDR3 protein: CSARAGAANYGYTF
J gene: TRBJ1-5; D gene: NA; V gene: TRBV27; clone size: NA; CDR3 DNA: TGTGCCAGCAGCCGTACCGGGGCCCGTAATCAGCCCCAGCATTTT; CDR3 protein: CASSRTGARNQPQHF
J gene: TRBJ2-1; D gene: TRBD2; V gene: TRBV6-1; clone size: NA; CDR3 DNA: TGTGCCAGCTCAATCACGGGAGGGTACAATGAGCAGTTCTTC; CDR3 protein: CASSITGGYNEQFF
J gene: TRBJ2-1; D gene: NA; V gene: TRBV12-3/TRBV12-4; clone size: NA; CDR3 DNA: TGTGCCAGCAGTTTAAGGTTAGCGAAGCACAATGAGCAGTTCTTC; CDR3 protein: CASSLRLAKHNEQFF
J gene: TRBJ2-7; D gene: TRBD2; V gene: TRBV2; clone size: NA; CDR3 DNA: TGTGCCAGCAGCACGACTAGCGGGGTAACCTACGAGCAGTACTTC; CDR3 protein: CASSTTSGVTYEQYF
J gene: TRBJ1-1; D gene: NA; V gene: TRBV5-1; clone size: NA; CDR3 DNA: TGCGCCAGCAGCTATGGCCATTACACTGAAGCTTTCTTT; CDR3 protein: CASSYGHYTEAFF
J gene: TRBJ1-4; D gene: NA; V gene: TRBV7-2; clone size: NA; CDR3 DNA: TGTGCCAGCAGCCCGAACAGGGTCACTAATGAAAAACTGTTTTTT; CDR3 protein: CASSPNRVTNEKLFF
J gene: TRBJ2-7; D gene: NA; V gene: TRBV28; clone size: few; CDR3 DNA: TGTGCCAGCAGGTCCGGGATCTCCGAGCAGTACTTC; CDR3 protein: CASRSGISEQYF
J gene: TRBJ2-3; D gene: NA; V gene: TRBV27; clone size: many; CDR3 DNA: TGTGCCAGCAGTTTTGCCAGCACAGATACGCAGTATTTT; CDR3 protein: CASSFASTDTQYF
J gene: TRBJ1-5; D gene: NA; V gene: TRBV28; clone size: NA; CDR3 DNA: TGTGCCAGCAGCCTAGAGTTTTATCAGCCCCAGCATTTT; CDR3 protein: CASSLEFYQPQHF
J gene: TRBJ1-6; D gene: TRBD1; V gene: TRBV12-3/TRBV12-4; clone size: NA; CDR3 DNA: TGTGCCAGCAGAGTACAGGGGTGGGGATCTCCCCTCCACTTT; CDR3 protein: CASRVQGWGSPLHF
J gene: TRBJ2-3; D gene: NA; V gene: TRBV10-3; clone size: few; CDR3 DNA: TGTGCCATCAGTGTTCCAGCTAAAGGCACAGATACGCAGTATTTT; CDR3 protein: CAISVPAKGTDTQYF
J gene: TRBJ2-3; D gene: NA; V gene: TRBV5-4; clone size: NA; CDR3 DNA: TGTGCCAGCAGCCAAGGAAGCGGCACAGATACGCAGTATTTT; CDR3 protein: CASSQGSGTDTQYF
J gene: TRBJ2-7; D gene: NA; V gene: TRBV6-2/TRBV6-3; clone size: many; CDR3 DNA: TGTGCCAGCACCTCAAGGGGGGCAACCTACGAGCAGTACTTC; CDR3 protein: CASTSRGATYEQYF
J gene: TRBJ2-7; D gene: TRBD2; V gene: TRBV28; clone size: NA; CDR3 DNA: TGTGCCAGCAGTTTCGCCCTAGCGGGGCGGGAGCAGTACTTC; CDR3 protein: CASSFALAGREQYF
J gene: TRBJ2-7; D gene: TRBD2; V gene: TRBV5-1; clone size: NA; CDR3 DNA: TGCGCCAGCAGCGGGTCTAGCGGGAGAGGCGCCTACGAGCAGTACTTC; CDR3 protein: CASSGSSGRGAYEQYF
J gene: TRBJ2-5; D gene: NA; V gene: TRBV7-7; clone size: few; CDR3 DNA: TGTGCCAGCAGCTTAGATTCGGCAGGGCTGACGACCCAGTACTTC; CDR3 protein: CASSLDSAGLTTQYF
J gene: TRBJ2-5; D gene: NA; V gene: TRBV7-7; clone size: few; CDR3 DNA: TGTGCCAGCAGCCGGGGGCTAGCGGATGAAGAGACCCAGTACTTC; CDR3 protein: CASSRGLADEETQYF
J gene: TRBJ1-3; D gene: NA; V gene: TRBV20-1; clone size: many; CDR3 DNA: TGCAGTGCTAGAGTAGGGGGACTCCCTGGAAACACCATATATTTT; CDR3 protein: CSARVGGLPGNTIYF
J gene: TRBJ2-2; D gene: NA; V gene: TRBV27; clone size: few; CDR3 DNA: TGTGCCAGCAGTTTACGGGGGAACGGTTGGACCGGGGAGCTGTTTTTT; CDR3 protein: CASSLRGNGWTGELFF
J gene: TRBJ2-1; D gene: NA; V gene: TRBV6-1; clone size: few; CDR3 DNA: TGTGCCAGCAGTGACAATATTTTCGTGCAGTTCTTC; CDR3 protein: CASSDNIFVQFF
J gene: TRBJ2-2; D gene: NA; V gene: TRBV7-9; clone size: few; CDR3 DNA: TGTGCCAGCAGCCCCCCTTCATGGGGTCGGAACACCGGGGAGCTGTTTTTT; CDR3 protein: CASSPPSWGRNTGELFF
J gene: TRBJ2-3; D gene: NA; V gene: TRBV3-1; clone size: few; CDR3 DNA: TGTGCCAGCAGCCAAGGAGGAAATCCCACAGATACGCAGTATTTT; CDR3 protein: CASSQGGNPTDTQYF
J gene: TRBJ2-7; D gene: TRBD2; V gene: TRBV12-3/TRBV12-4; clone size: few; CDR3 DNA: TGTGCCTCCAGGGCTAGCGGGGCCTCCTACGAGCAGTACTTC; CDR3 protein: CASRASGASYEQYF
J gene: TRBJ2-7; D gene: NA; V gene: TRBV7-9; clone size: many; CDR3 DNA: TGTGCCAGCACCCGAGCCTACGAGCAGTACTTC; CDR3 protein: CASTRAYEQYF
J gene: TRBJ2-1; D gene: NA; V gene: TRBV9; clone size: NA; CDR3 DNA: TGTGCCAGCACCCTCGGGGCAGGGACTTACAATGAGCAGTTCTTC; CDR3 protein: CASTLGAGTYNEQFF
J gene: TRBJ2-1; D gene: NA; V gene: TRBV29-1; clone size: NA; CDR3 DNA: TGCAGCGTTGTGCGACTGAACAATGAGCAGTTCTTC; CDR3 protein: CSVVRLNNEQFF
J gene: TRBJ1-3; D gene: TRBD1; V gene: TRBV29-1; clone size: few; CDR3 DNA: TGCAGCGTGATCGGACAGGGCACTGGAAACACCATATATTTT; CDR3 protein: CSVIGQGTGNTIYF
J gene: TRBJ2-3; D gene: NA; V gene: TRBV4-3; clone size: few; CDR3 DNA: TGCGCCAGCAGCCTTCTGGGGAGTCATACGCAGTATTTT; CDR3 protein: CASSLLGSHTQYF
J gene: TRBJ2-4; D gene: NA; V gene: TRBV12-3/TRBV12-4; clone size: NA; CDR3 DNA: TGTGCCAGCAGTTCTACAGGGTTAAGCATTCAGTACTTC; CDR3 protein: CASSSTGLSIQYF
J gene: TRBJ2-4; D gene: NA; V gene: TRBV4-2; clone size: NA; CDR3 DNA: TGTGCCAGCAGCCAAAGCGTGGGGGCCAAAAACATTCAGTACTTC; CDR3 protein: CASSQSVGAKNIQYF
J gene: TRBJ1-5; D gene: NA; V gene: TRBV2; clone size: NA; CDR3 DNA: TGTGCCAGCAGGCCGGACACTAGCAATCAGCCCCAGCATTTT; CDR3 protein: CASRPDTSNQPQHF
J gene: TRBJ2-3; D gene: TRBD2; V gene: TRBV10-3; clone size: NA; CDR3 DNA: TGTGCCAACGGGGGGGCCCCAGATACGCAGTATTTT; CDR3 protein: CANGGAPDTQYF